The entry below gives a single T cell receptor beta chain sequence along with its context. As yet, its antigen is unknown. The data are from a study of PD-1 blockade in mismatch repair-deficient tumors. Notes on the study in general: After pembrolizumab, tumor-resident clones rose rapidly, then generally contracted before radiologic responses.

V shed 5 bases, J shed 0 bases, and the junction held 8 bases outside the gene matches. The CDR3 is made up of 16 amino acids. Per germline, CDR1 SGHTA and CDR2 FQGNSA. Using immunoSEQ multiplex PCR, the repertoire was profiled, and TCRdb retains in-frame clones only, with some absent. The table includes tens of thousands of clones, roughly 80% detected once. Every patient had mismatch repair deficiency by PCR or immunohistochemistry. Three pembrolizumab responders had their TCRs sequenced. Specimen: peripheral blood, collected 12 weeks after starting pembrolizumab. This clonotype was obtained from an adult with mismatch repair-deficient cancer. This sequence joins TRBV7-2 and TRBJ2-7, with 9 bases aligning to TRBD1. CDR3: CASSPKPGQGSYEQYF. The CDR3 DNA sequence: TGTGCCAGCAGCCCGAAACCGGGACAGGGCTCCTACGAGCAGTACTTC.